The rows below give T cell receptor beta chains drawn from one sample of a study of Graves' ophthalmopathy and Graves' hyperthyroidism. TCRdb re-derived calls from the multiplex PCR reads in MiXCR, one entry per CDR3 protein. This table has 200,000 to 300,000 distinct CDR3 sequences, 45% to 55% appearing once. The specimen sequenced was peripheral blood. The origin of the receptors is an adult man with Graves' ophthalmopathy. CDR3s include the opening cysteine and the closing phenylalanine or tryptophan. The order of the fields is CDR3 protein, CDR3 DNA, D gene, CDR3 length, V gene, J gene, clone size. D genes are given only for firm matches. Size is stated for part of the rows, as once, few or many counts, or as a class when the clone is expanded.

CDR3: CSARALGQVGYEQFF
DNA: TGCAGTGCTAGAGCTCTCGGACAGGTTGGATATGAGCAGTTCTTC
D: TRBD1
length: 15
V: TRBV20-1
J: TRBJ2-1
size: .

CDR3: CASSSGFKTTTDETQYF
DNA: TGTGCCAGCAGCTCCGGCTTTAAGACTACCACGGACGAGACCCAGTACTTC
D: .
length: 17
V: TRBV9
J: TRBJ2-5
size: .

CDR3: CSASKAGEWTEAFF
DNA: TGCAGTGCTAGTAAGGCAGGTGAATGGACTGAAGCTTTCTTT
D: .
length: 14
V: TRBV20-1
J: TRBJ1-1
size: .

CDR3: CASSKGGIRSTEAFF
DNA: TGTGCCAGCAGCAAGGGGGGGATTCGGAGCACTGAAGCTTTCTTT
D: .
length: 15
V: TRBV12-3/TRBV12-4
J: TRBJ1-1
size: .

CDR3: CASSAHTGNTGELFF
DNA: TGTGCCAGCAGCGCCCACACAGGGAACACCGGGGAGCTGTTTTTT
D: .
length: 15
V: TRBV7-9
J: TRBJ2-2
size: few

CDR3: CASSGTGGDRTNQPQHF
DNA: TGTGCCAGCAGTGGGACAGGGGGCGATCGCACCAATCAGCCCCAGCATTTT
D: TRBD1
length: 17
V: TRBV2
J: TRBJ1-5
size: .

CDR3: CSVEDTGGETQYF
DNA: TGCAGCGTTGAAGATACAGGGGGAGAGACCCAGTACTTC
D: TRBD1
length: 13
V: TRBV29-1
J: TRBJ2-5
size: few

CDR3: CASSLTGTAYEQYF
DNA: TGTGCCAGCAGCCTTACCGGGACCGCCTACGAGCAGTACTTC
D: .
length: 14
V: TRBV11-1
J: TRBJ2-7
size: .

CDR3: CASSFWEDRAFTEQYF
DNA: TGTGCCAGCAGCTTTTGGGAGGACAGGGCGTTTACCGAGCAGTACTTC
D: TRBD1
length: 16
V: TRBV7-8
J: TRBJ2-7
size: few

CDR3: CATSDPGQGDGQPQHF
DNA: TGTGCCACCAGTGACCCCGGACAGGGTGATGGGCAGCCCCAGCATTTT
D: TRBD1
length: 16
V: TRBV24-1
J: TRBJ1-5
size: .

CDR3: CASSLAARGSPLHF
DNA: TGTGCCAGCAGCTTAGCGGCAAGAGGGTCACCCCTCCACTTT
D: .
length: 14
V: TRBV7-9
J: TRBJ1-6
size: many

CDR3: CASSGTSGLQETQYF
DNA: TGTGCCAGCAGCGGGACTAGCGGGTTACAAGAGACCCAGTACTTC
D: TRBD2
length: 15
V: TRBV5-4
J: TRBJ2-5
size: .

CDR3: CATRWTGRDTEAFF
DNA: TGTGCCACCCGTTGGACAGGTAGGGACACTGAAGCTTTCTTT
D: TRBD1
length: 14
V: TRBV24-1
J: TRBJ1-1
size: many

CDR3: CASSLASYRPPLGMNTEAFF
DNA: TGTGCCAGCAGCTTAGCGTCCTATCGACCCCCCTTGGGGATGAACACTGAAGCTTTCTTT
D: .
length: 20
V: TRBV7-9
J: TRBJ1-1
size: .

CDR3: CASSLGLADNEQFF
DNA: TGCGCCAGCAGCTTGGGACTAGCGGATAATGAGCAGTTCTTC
D: TRBD2
length: 14
V: TRBV5-1
J: TRBJ2-1
size: .

CDR3: CASSVETQYF
DNA: TGTGCCAGCAGTGTCGAGACCCAGTACTTC
D: .
length: 10
V: TRBV2
J: TRBJ2-5
size: .

CDR3: CATVGPNTEAFF
DNA: TGTGCCACCGTAGGACCCAACACTGAAGCTTTCTTT
D: .
length: 12
V: TRBV19
J: TRBJ1-1
size: .

CDR3: CASTGGGGYTF
DNA: TGTGCCAGCACCGGGGGTGGCGGCTACACCTTC
D: .
length: 11
V: TRBV2
J: TRBJ1-2
size: .

CDR3: CASSPRGSGTASYEQYF
DNA: TGTGCCAGCAGCCCGCGGGGGTCCGGGACTGCCTCCTACGAGCAGTACTTC
D: TRBD2
length: 17
V: TRBV7-9
J: TRBJ2-7
size: .

CDR3: CASSLRQDHGYTF
DNA: TGTGCCAGCAGTCTGAGACAGGACCATGGCTACACCTTC
D: .
length: 13
V: TRBV12-3/TRBV12-4
J: TRBJ1-2
size: .

CDR3: CASSLGWTEAFF
DNA: TGTGCCAGCAGTTTAGGGTGGACTGAAGCTTTCTTT
D: .
length: 12
V: TRBV28
J: TRBJ1-1
size: few

CDR3: CASSWGQNNSPLHF
DNA: TGTGCCAGCAGCTGGGGACAGAATAATTCACCCCTCCACTTT
D: TRBD1
length: 14
V: TRBV7-8
J: TRBJ1-6
size: few

CDR3: CASRTGRADEQYF
DNA: TGTGCCAGCAGGACAGGGAGAGCGGACGAGCAGTACTTC
D: TRBD1
length: 13
V: TRBV10-2
J: TRBJ2-7
size: once

CDR3: CASFYRSQPEAFF
DNA: TGTGCCAGCTTTTACAGGTCCCAACCTGAAGCTTTCTTT
D: .
length: 13
V: TRBV28
J: TRBJ1-1
size: .

CDR3: CASSARQGAMVETQYF
DNA: TGTGCCAGCAGCGCACGACAGGGGGCGATGGTAGAGACCCAGTACTTC
D: TRBD1
length: 16
V: TRBV7-2
J: TRBJ2-5
size: few

CDR3: CASSPRTGWGETQYF
DNA: TGTGCCAGCAGCCCTCGGACAGGGTGGGGAGAGACCCAGTACTTC
D: TRBD1
length: 15
V: TRBV7-9
J: TRBJ2-5
size: few

CDR3: CASSPGARVETQYF
DNA: TGTGCCAGCAGTCCGGGGGCGCGGGTAGAGACCCAGTACTTC
D: .
length: 14
V: TRBV6-5
J: TRBJ2-5
size: .

CDR3: CASSLARLSEGGELFF
DNA: TGTGCCAGCAGCTTAGCGCGGCTGTCGGAGGGGGGGGAGCTGTTTTTT
D: .
length: 16
V: TRBV7-8
J: TRBJ2-2
size: .

CDR3: CASSRYGARGYEQYF
DNA: TGTGCCAGCAGTCGGTACGGGGCGAGAGGTTACGAGCAGTACTTC
D: .
length: 15
V: TRBV5-6
J: TRBJ2-7
size: few

CDR3: CASSYAGENYEQYF
DNA: TGTGCCAGCAGTTATGCGGGAGAGAACTACGAGCAGTACTTC
D: TRBD2
length: 14
V: TRBV6-6
J: TRBJ2-7
size: .

CDR3: CASMAGGKETQYF
DNA: TGCGCCAGCATGGCGGGAGGGAAAGAGACCCAGTACTTC
D: TRBD2
length: 13
V: TRBV10-2
J: TRBJ2-5
size: .

CDR3: CASSLRDRGWEQYF
DNA: TGTGCCAGCAGCCTCCGGGACAGGGGGTGGGAGCAGTACTTC
D: TRBD1
length: 14
V: TRBV5-8
J: TRBJ2-7
size: .

CDR3: CASRDGHYSNQPQHF
DNA: TGTGCCAGCAGAGACGGACACTATAGCAATCAGCCCCAGCATTTT
D: .
length: 15
V: TRBV6-5
J: TRBJ1-5
size: .

CDR3: CASSPYRGPDEQYF
DNA: TGTGCCAGTAGTCCCTACAGGGGTCCGGACGAGCAGTACTTC
D: TRBD1
length: 14
V: TRBV24-1
J: TRBJ2-7
size: .

CDR3: CASSDILAASTDTQYF
DNA: TGCGCCAGCAGTGATATACTGGCAGCTAGCACAGATACGCAGTATTTT
D: .
length: 16
V: TRBV10-1
J: TRBJ2-3
size: .

CDR3: CASSSAGGTYTF
DNA: TGTGCCAGCAGCTCGGCCGGGGGGACCTACACCTTC
D: .
length: 12
V: TRBV12-3/TRBV12-4
J: TRBJ1-2
size: .

CDR3: CASSDTGDEQYF
DNA: TGTGCCAGCAGTGACACAGGGGACGAGCAGTACTTC
D: TRBD1
length: 12
V: TRBV12-3/TRBV12-4
J: TRBJ2-7
size: .

CDR3: CATGTPNTGELFF
DNA: TGTGCCACTGGGACACCGAACACCGGGGAGCTGTTTTTT
D: .
length: 13
V: TRBV19
J: TRBJ2-2
size: .

CDR3: CSAPDTTGELFF
DNA: TGCAGCGCTCCGGATACCACCGGGGAGCTGTTTTTT
D: .
length: 12
V: TRBV29-1
J: TRBJ2-2
size: few

CDR3: CATSEGAYSYEQYF
DNA: TGTGCCACCAGTGAGGGAGCCTATTCCTACGAGCAGTACTTC
D: .
length: 14
V: TRBV24-1
J: TRBJ2-7
size: few

CDR3: CASSGDETLNEKLFF
DNA: TGCGCCAGCAGCGGAGACGAGACCCTTAATGAAAAACTGTTTTTT
D: .
length: 15
V: TRBV5-1
J: TRBJ1-4
size: .

CDR3: CASSQGMDGYTF
DNA: TGTGCCAGCAGTCAGGGGATGGATGGCTACACCTTC
D: .
length: 12
V: TRBV12-3/TRBV12-4
J: TRBJ1-2
size: .

CDR3: CASSSRGPDTEAFF
DNA: TGTGCCAGCAGCTCGAGGGGGCCGGACACTGAAGCTTTCTTT
D: TRBD1
length: 14
V: TRBV7-3
J: TRBJ1-1
size: few

CDR3: CASSPLTGRAYEQYF
DNA: TGTGCCAGCAGTCCCTTGACAGGGAGGGCCTACGAGCAGTACTTC
D: .
length: 15
V: TRBV5-4
J: TRBJ2-7
size: .

CDR3: CASSYEGQKLFF
DNA: TGTGCCAGCAGTTACGAGGGGCAAAAACTGTTTTTT
D: .
length: 12
V: TRBV6-6
J: TRBJ1-4
size: .